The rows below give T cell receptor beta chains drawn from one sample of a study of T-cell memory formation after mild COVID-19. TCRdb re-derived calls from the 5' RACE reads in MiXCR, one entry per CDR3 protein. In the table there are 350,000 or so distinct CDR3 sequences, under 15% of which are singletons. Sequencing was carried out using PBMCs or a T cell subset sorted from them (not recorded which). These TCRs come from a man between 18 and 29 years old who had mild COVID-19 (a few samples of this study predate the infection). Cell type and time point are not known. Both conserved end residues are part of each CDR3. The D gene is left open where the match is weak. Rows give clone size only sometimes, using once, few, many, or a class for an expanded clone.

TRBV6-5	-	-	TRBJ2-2	TGTGCCAGCAGTTACTCGGGGATCGCGAACACCGGGGAGCTGTTTTTT	CASSYSGIANTGELFF
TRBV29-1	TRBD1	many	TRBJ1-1	TGCAGCGTTGGGACAGGGGGCACTGAAGCTTTCTTT	CSVGTGGTEAFF
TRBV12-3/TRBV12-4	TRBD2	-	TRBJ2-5	TGTGCCAGCAGTTTCCAGCGGGGTCCGAAAGAGACCCAGTACTTC	CASSFQRGPKETQYF
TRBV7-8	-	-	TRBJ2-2	TGTGCCAGCAGCTTAGGTGGCGGGTTGGCCACCGGGGAGCTGTTTTTT	CASSLGGGLATGELFF
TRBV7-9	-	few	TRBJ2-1	TGTGCCAGCAGCTTAGTTGGGGAGGCCAACTTC	CASSLVGEANF
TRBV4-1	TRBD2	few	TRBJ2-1	TGCGCCAGCAGCCAAACCGGCGGGGGGGCGGACTCCTACAATGAGCAGTTCTTC	CASSQTGGGADSYNEQFF
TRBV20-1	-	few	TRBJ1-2	TGCAGTGCTAGACGGGACTATGGCTACACCTTC	CSARRDYGYTF
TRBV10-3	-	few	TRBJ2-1	TGTGCCATCAGTGAGTCCTCTCTCAACAATGAGCAGTTCTTC	CAISESSLNNEQFF
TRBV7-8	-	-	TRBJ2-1	TGTGCCAGCAGCTTAGAAATAACTGAGCAGTTCTTC	CASSLEITEQFF
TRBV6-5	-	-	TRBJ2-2	TGTGCCAGCAGTTGGGTGGGGGGAACCGGGGAGCTGTTTTTT	CASSWVGGTGELFF
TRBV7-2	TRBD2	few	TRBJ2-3	TGTGCCAGCAGCTTAAGAGGGAGGGTGGTAGATACGCAGTATTTT	CASSLRGRVVDTQYF
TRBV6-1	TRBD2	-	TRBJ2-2	TGTGCCAGCAGTGAAGAGGCTTGGGGGGGGAACACCGGGGAGCTGTTTTTT	CASSEEAWGGNTGELFF
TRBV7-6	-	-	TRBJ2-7	TGTGCCAGCAGCTTACGAGGCTCCGTCCCCCCCTACGAGCAGTACTTC	CASSLRGSVPPYEQYF
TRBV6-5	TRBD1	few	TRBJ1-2	TGTGCCAGCAGTCCGGGACAGGGAAGGGGCTACACCTTC	CASSPGQGRGYTF
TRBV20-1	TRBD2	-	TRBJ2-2	TGCAGTGCTAGAGATGCGGGGGGTCCCGGGGAGCTGTTTTTT	CSARDAGGPGELFF
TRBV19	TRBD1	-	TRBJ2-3	TGTGCCAGTAGAGATTACAGGGGGCCGGGCACAGATACGCAGTATTTT	CASRDYRGPGTDTQYF